This T cell receptor beta chain was found in a study of blood T cells in healthy people across ages (dated by TCRdb to 2015 to 2017). With respect to the entire study: Template switching captured roughly one uniquely barcoded TCR beta cDNA molecule per two T cells in model experiments. To track age-related changes in TCR beta repertoire diversity, the study relied on deep sequencing normalized with unique cDNA molecular identifiers. Using the same blood draw, the study looked at two additional independent replicas of 1 million unique cDNA reads for two donors, one aged 18 to 30 and the other aged 80 or older. The donors were split into four age groups: young (average approximately 16 years), middle-aged (39), aged (62) and long-lived (approximately 80). General conclusions and limits of the study: Because donor CMV infection status was unknown, age-related changes in expanded clonotypes were potentially confounded. Total diversity estimates from one million sequenced T cells were considered lower bounds and underestimates. Since profiling was done on bulk unsorted PBMCs, naive and antigen-experienced compartments could not be conclusively compared. The percentage of naive T cells measured by flow cytometry correlated strongly with observed TCR beta diversity. Compared with the aged group, the long-lived group had more naive CD4+ T cells, fewer expanded clones and increased TCR diversity, a pattern suggesting age selection. As age increased, observed TCR beta diversity per million T cells dropped in a roughly linear way, and a significant reduction was already evident by age 40.

Receptors were amplified or captured by 5' RACE. TCRdb lists the instrument as Illumina HiSeq 2500. The second PCR ran for roughly 6 to 11 cycles and used a J-beta primer mix along with a sample-barcoded 5' primer. A template-switch 5' adaptor carrying 12 random nucleotides introduced a unique molecular identifier onto each TCR beta cDNA molecule. Each sample yielded at least 2.5 million CDR3-containing paired-end reads. All of the RNA was converted into first-strand cDNA using the Mint cDNA synthesis kit, with a TRBC-specific oligonucleotide serving as the primer. All cDNA was treated with uracil-DNA glycosylase and then went through a first 18-cycle PCR with the universal primers M1SS and BC2_uni_R. The original methods were these. For normalization, 1 million high-quality reads were randomly selected from each sample, with every read carrying a distinct molecular identifier. Reads with shared molecular identifiers were discarded instead of being binned into consensus sequences. MiTCR, set to a Q25 quality threshold and the strictest error-elimination algorithm, was used for CDR3 identification, clonotype clustering and error correction. A nonparametric unseen species model using Euler transformation provided a lower-bound estimate of total TCR beta diversity. The public reads were reprocessed in TCRdb via fastp at Q25 and MiXCR, keeping in-frame beta chains. Identical CDR3 protein sequences are pooled into one entry, listed with their most common genes and DNA. The authors' filters were not applied to this entry. In this sample the table shows hundreds of thousands of distinct CDR3 sequences, under 30% of which occur a single time. The ten largest clones capture 7.5% to 9% of the sample.

Cut back by 4 bases and 6 bases, the V and J ends lie 19 bases apart. The cysteine opens and the phenylalanine closes a CDR3 of 15 amino acids. Of all the DNA, just the CDR3 is kept, 45 bases in frame from base 1. The germline V gene provides CDR1 MDHEN and CDR2 SYDVKM. Systemically healthy Caucasian individuals from Russia, about 38 in total and aged roughly 6 to 95 years, were included as donors. Each donor gave 8 to 10 milliliters of peripheral blood, drawn into EDTA-treated Vacutainer tubes. Ficoll-Paque density-gradient centrifugation was used to isolate PBMCs, with at least 6.5 million per sample. Total RNA was extracted from PBMCs with Trizol reagent, with at least 5.5 micrograms obtained per sample. For every donor, an aliquot of PBMCs went through flow cytometry to measure the percentages of naive CD45RAhigh/CD27high T cells. A remark on this clonotype: No cognate antigen has been identified for it. Base qualities are not recorded, but no much larger clone differs from it by a single base.

This same sample was also part of a study on T cells of mothers and their children. According to the second study: Nine systemically healthy Caucasian individuals, comprising three mothers and their six children, were included as donors. cDNA synthesis consumed the entire amount of extracted RNA, loaded at roughly 1.5 ug RNA in each 15 ul reaction. In the second PCR, the M1S primer introduced both the sample barcodes and 2-4 random nucleotides. Over 8.5 million TCR beta CDR3 reads came from each mother, compared with approximately 3.1 million reads from each child. Thymic selection shapes the output of TCR recombination in a similar way in related and unrelated pairs, and inherited differences have a minor effect. Normalized repertoire overlap was always found to be slightly, but never significantly, higher in related mother-child pairs than in unrelated mother-child pairs. With a sensitivity of approximately 92 clones per million clonotypes, no persistent microchimeric T cell clones were detected. In the study, deep NGS was used to compare the TCR beta repertoires of mothers and children, and features distinguishing related mother-child pairs from unrelated individuals were sought. Mothers averaged around 40 +/- 4 years of age and children averaged approximately 11 +/- 4 years. Libraries were sequenced on Illumina HiSeq 2000 with 100+100 nt paired-end reads after adapter ligation with NEBNext reagents. To prevent cross-contamination, the mother and child libraries were prepared one month apart and sequenced in separate runs. For each donor, somewhere between 500,000 and 2,000,000 distinct TCR beta clonotypes were identified. Naive TCR beta clonotypes were estimated from low-frequency clonotypes matched to each donor's FACS-determined naive share, without sorting.

The sequence links TRBV28 to TRBJ2-7; TRBD1 is a weak D gene call, 6 bases matching. This TCR derives from a boy younger than 18 in good health. Sequencing was performed on blood. The sequenced DNA: TGTGCCAGCAGTTCATCCGGACAGACCCTCGGCGAGCAGTACTTC. It translates to CASSSSGQTLGEQYF.